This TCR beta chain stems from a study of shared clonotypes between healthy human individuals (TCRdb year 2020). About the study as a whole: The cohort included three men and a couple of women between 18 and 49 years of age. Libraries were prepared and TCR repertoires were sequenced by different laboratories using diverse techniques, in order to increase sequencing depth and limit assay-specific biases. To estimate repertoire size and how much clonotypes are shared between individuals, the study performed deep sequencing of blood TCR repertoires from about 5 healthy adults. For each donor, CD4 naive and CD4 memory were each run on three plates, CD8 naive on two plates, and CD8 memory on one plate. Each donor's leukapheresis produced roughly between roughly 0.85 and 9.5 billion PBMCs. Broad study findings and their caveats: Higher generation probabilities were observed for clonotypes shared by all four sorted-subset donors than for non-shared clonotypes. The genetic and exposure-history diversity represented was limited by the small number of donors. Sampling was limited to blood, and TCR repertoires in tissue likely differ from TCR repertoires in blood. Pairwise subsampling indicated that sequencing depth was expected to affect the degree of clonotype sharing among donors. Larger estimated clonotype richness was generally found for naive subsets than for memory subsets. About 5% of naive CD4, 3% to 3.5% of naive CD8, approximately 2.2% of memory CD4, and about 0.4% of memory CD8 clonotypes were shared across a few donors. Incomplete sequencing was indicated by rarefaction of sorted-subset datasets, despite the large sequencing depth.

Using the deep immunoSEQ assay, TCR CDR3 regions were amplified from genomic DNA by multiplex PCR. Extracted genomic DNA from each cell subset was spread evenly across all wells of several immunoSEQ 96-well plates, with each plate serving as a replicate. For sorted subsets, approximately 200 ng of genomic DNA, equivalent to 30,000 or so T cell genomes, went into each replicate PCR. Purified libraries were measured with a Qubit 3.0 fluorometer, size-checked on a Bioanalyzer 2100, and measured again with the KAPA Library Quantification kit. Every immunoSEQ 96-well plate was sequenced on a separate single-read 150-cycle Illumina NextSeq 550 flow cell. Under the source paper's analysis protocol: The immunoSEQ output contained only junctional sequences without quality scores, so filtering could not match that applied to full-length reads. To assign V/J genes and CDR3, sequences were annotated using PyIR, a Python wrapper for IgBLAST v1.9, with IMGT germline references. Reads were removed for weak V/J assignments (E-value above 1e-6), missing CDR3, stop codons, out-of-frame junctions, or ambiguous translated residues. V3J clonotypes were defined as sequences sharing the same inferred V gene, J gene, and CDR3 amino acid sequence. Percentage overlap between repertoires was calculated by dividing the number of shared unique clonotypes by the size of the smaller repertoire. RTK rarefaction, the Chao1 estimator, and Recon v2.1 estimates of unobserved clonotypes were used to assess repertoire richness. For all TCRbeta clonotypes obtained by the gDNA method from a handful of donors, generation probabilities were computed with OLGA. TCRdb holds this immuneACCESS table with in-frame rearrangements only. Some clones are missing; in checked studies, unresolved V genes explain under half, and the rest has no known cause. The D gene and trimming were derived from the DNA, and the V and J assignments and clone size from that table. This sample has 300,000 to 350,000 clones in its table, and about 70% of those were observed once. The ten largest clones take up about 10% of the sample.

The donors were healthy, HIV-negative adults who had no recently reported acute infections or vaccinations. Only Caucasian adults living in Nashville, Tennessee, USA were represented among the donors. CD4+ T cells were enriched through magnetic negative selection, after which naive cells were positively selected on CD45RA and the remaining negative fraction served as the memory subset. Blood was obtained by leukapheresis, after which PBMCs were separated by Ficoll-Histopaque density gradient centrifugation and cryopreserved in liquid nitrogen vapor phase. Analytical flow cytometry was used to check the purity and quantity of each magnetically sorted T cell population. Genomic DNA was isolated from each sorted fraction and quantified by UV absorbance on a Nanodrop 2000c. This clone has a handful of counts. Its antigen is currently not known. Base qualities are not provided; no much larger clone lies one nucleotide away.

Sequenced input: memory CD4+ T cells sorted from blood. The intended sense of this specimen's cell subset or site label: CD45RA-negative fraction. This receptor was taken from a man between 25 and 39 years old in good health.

The nucleotide sequence reads as follows: TGTGCCAGCAGTAACAGGGTCTCCGAGCAGTACTTC. Its protein reads: CASSNRVSEQYF. The chain is made from TRBV6-5 and TRBJ2-7; the D region possibly corresponds to TRBD1 (6 bases align). Via the germline V gene, CDR1 is MNHEY and CDR2 SVGAGI. The CDR3 spans 12 residues, from the cysteine through the phenylalanine. Solely the CDR3 DNA is kept, with 36 bases framed from the first base. V is reduced by 5 bases and J by 6 bases, leaving a spacing of 11 bases between them.